This record concerns one TCR beta chain sequence. This receptor's antigen is unknown. One base away there is no much larger clone; base qualities are not given. These data originate in a study of identical twins (dated by TCRdb to the mid-2010s). About the study as a whole: To test whether fetal clonotypes persist, this study deep-sequenced TCR alpha and beta repertoires from monozygotic twins, from unrelated adults of various ages, and from cord blood. To rule out contamination, the twin experiments were replicated at different times with different library preparation protocols.

Libraries were built with 5' RACE. Sequencing was carried out with an Illumina HiSeq 2000. A universal primer binding site was introduced by template switching, and a unique molecular identifier was present in the final cDNA, enabling accurate counting of TCR cDNA molecules. Specific primers in the conserved constant-segment region were used to synthesize first-strand cDNA for TCR alpha and beta chains. To control for contamination, each cDNA library was double barcoded with a SMART-Mk sample barcode plus Illumina barcodes. TruSeq adapter sequences, together with Illumina sample barcodes, were added in two successive PCR steps. Sequencing of the TCR alpha and beta cDNA libraries was done on the Illumina HiSeq platform using custom primers. Concerning the study's data processing: Unique molecular identifiers were extracted from raw reads with MiGEC, and CDR3 positions were determined with MiXCR. For each individual, recombination models were inferred using an EM algorithm with the repgenHMM and IGoR tools. Shared clonotypes were analyzed with the tcR package in R, and sharing was normalized by the product of cloneset sizes. To study raw recombination free of thymic and clonal selection effects, out-of-frame nonproductive sequences were analyzed. TCRdb ran its own pipeline on the public reads, namely fastp trimming at Q25 and MiXCR clone calling, and kept in-frame beta chains. Identical CDR3 protein sequences are pooled into one entry, listed with their most common genes and DNA. TCRdb's processing, not the study's, gives the V and J calls here. The sample table holds hundreds of thousands of distinct CDR3 sequences, of which 6% to 6.5% were seen once. Together, the top ten hold 1.5% to 2% of the sample.

What the authors observed across the whole study: Because the same donors could not be followed over many years, the conclusions relied on cross-sectional statistical analysis. Abundant cord blood beta clonotypes had fewer insertions, young adult naive repertoires showed a similar but weaker trend, and memory repertoires showed no such trend. Out-of-frame TCR alpha sharing in monozygotic twins was systematically underestimated by recombination models, whereas sharing between unrelated individuals was in agreement with the recombination models. Compared with coincidental sharing between unrelated individuals, out-of-frame TCR alpha sequences shared between twins had an excess of sequences with low generation probability. The excess sharing between twins in beta out-of-frame sequences was weaker because fewer shared sequences reduced the signal-to-noise ratio. Zero-insertion analyses could be partly confounded by invariant T cells such as MAIT and iNKT, though diverse VJ usage argued against such confounding for most clonotypes.

The germline V gene gives CDR1 as MNHEY and CDR2 as SVGAGI. The CDR3, from cysteine to phenylalanine, totals 18 residues. The DNA shown is the 54-base CDR3, in frame from base 1. V trim: 0 bases; J trim: 1 base; unmatched bases: 12. All donors were healthy Caucasians. Three unrelated non-twin adults were additionally sequenced: a male aged 18 to 29, a male aged 50 to 60 and a female aged 50 to 60. Using Miltenyi CD45RO+ enrichment and human naive T-cell isolation kits, memory (CD45RO+) and naive T cells were isolated from PBMC. The rearrangement joined TRBV6-5 to TRBJ2-7; 7 central nucleotides agree with TRBD1. The TCR originated in a man aged 18 to 35 in good health. The sequenced sample was naive T cells sorted from blood. Explained via the paper, the cell subset or site label denotes: cells isolated with a human naive T-cell isolation kit. The sequence in DNA is TGTGCCAGCAGTTACTCCGTGCCGACAGGGTGGAATTCCTACGAGCAGTACTTC. This yields the protein CASSYSVPTGWNSYEQYF.